A single sample gave rise to the 2 T cell receptor beta chains below, sequenced in a study of CD8 T cells in Susac syndrome. The authors reverse transcribed roughly 0.5 to 1 ug RNA with random hexamers. TCRdb analysed the immunoSEQ multiplex PCR reads with MiXCR anew, one entry per CDR3 protein. The table lists about 210,000 distinct CDR3 sequences, 95% of them singletons. The sequenced sample was CD4+ T cells from PBMCs. The receptors derive from a human donor with multiple sclerosis.

CDR3 region: CASSSRGDPGELFF. The CDR3 nucleotides read TGCGCCAGCAGCTCTCGAGGGGATCCCGGGGAGCTGTTTTTT. The V call is TRBV5-1, the J call TRBJ2-2; D tentatively reads TRBD1 or TRBD2 (5 bases each). Germline CDR1 SGHRS, CDR2 YFSETQ. This CDR3 spans 14 amino acids. V was pared by 3 bases and J by 6 bases, with 12 bases between.

V is TRBV6-5 and J is TRBJ2-3; TRBD1 matches at 10 bases. V shed 6 bases and J 4 bases; nucleotides not matched to a gene: 13. CDR3 length equals 17 residues. Germline V gene sequence: CDR1 MNHEY, CDR2 SVGAGI. In DNA form, the CDR3 reads TGTGCCAGCAGCTCTACTCGCGGACAGGGGGAAGCAGATACGCAGTATTTT. It translates to CASSSTRGQGEADTQYF.